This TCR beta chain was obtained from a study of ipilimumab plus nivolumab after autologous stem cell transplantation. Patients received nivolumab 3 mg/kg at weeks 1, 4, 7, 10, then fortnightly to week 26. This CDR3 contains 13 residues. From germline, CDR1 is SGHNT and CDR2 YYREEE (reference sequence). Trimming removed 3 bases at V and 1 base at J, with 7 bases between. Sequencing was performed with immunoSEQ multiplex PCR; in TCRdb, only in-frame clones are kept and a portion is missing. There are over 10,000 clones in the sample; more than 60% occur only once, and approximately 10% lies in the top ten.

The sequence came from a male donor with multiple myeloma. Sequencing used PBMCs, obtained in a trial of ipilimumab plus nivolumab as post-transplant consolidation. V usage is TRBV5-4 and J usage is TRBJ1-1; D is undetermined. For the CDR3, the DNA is TGTGCCAGCAGCTACCGACCGAACACTGAAGCTTTCTTT. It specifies CASSYRPNTEAFF.